This is a list of T cell receptor beta chains from one sample in a study of identical twins. TCRdb ran MiXCR on the 5' RACE reads and lists one entry per CDR3 protein. The sample shows around 250,000 distinct CDR3 sequences, roughly 7% of them seen only once. The same sample was also used in a study of yellow fever vaccine responses in identical twins.

Sequenced sample: memory (CD45RO+) T cells sorted from blood. Receptors originate from a woman between 18 and 29 years old in good health. Each CDR3 is given with its conserved first and last residue. The order of the fields is D gene, clone size, V gene, J gene, CDR3 length, CDR3 protein, CDR3 DNA. A D gene is named only where the DNA matches it firmly. Where a row states a size, it is once, few, many or the class of an expanded clone; other rows omit it.

d_call: .; clone_size: many; v_call: TRBV11-2; j_call: TRBJ2-2; cdr3_length: 12; cdr3_aa: CASSLLVGELFF; cdr3_nt: TGTGCCAGCTCATTGCTTGTCGGGGAGCTGTTTTTT
d_call: .; clone_size: .; v_call: TRBV11-2; j_call: TRBJ2-7; cdr3_length: 14; cdr3_aa: CASSRVGGLYEQYF; cdr3_nt: TGTGCCAGCAGCCGAGTAGGAGGTCTCTACGAGCAGTACTTC
d_call: .; clone_size: .; v_call: TRBV29-1; j_call: TRBJ2-5; cdr3_length: 15; cdr3_aa: CSVEHWTEAPETQYF; cdr3_nt: TGCAGCGTTGAACACTGGACAGAGGCCCCCGAGACCCAGTACTTC
d_call: TRBD1; clone_size: .; v_call: TRBV20-1; j_call: TRBJ1-1; cdr3_length: 16; cdr3_aa: CSARSMLGGGNTEAFF; cdr3_nt: TGCAGTGCTAGATCGATGTTAGGGGGCGGGAACACTGAAGCTTTCTTT
d_call: .; clone_size: many; v_call: TRBV6-4; j_call: TRBJ2-3; cdr3_length: 14; cdr3_aa: CASSDSPSTDTQYF; cdr3_nt: TGTGCCAGCAGTGACTCTCCTTCCACAGATACGCAGTATTTT
d_call: TRBD2; clone_size: few; v_call: TRBV25-1; j_call: TRBJ2-3; cdr3_length: 16; cdr3_aa: CASSSRTSRYTDTQYF; cdr3_nt: TGTGCCAGCAGCAGCCGGACTAGCCGATACACAGATACGCAGTATTTT
d_call: .; clone_size: few; v_call: TRBV29-1; j_call: TRBJ2-7; cdr3_length: 16; cdr3_aa: CSVVEMGRASSYEQYF; cdr3_nt: TGCAGCGTCGTGGAGATGGGTAGGGCCTCCTCCTACGAGCAGTACTTC
d_call: TRBD1; clone_size: .; v_call: TRBV11-1; j_call: TRBJ1-4; cdr3_length: 18; cdr3_aa: CASSSGQGRGPTNEKLFF; cdr3_nt: TGTGCCAGCAGCTCCGGACAGGGAAGAGGGCCAACTAATGAAAAACTGTTTTTT
d_call: .; clone_size: many; v_call: TRBV6-4; j_call: TRBJ1-1; cdr3_length: 13; cdr3_aa: CASSETPNSEAFF; cdr3_nt: TGTGCCAGCAGCGAGACACCCAACTCTGAAGCTTTCTTT
d_call: .; clone_size: once; v_call: TRBV11-3; j_call: TRBJ2-3; cdr3_length: 17; cdr3_aa: CASSQTGTYLRTDTQYF; cdr3_nt: TGTGCCAGCAGCCAGACGGGGACTTACCTTAGGACAGATACGCAGTATTTT
d_call: TRBD2; clone_size: few; v_call: TRBV6-1; j_call: TRBJ2-1; cdr3_length: 15; cdr3_aa: CASSGGGSPYNEQFF; cdr3_nt: TGTGCCAGCAGTGGAGGCGGGAGCCCCTACAATGAGCAGTTCTTC
d_call: TRBD2; clone_size: few; v_call: TRBV2; j_call: TRBJ2-1; cdr3_length: 15; cdr3_aa: CASSLPLAGENEQFF; cdr3_nt: TGTGCCAGCAGTCTCCCACTAGCGGGGGAAAATGAGCAGTTCTTC
d_call: TRBD2; clone_size: many; v_call: TRBV5-6; j_call: TRBJ2-7; cdr3_length: 14; cdr3_aa: CASSLAGRAKEQYF; cdr3_nt: TGTGCCAGCAGCTTGGCCGGGAGGGCCAAAGAGCAGTACTTC
d_call: .; clone_size: .; v_call: TRBV7-3; j_call: TRBJ1-6; cdr3_length: 16; cdr3_aa: CASNQGSRTYNSPLHF; cdr3_nt: TGTGCCAGCAACCAGGGGTCCAGGACCTATAATTCACCCCTCCACTTT
d_call: .; clone_size: .; v_call: TRBV2; j_call: TRBJ2-1; cdr3_length: 12; cdr3_aa: CASRPGPNEQFF; cdr3_nt: TGTGCCAGCAGGCCGGGTCCCAATGAGCAGTTCTTC
d_call: .; clone_size: .; v_call: TRBV20-1; j_call: TRBJ1-5; cdr3_length: 13; cdr3_aa: CSARGAANQPQHF; cdr3_nt: TGCAGTGCTAGAGGGGCAGCAAATCAGCCCCAGCATTTT
d_call: TRBD2; clone_size: few; v_call: TRBV25-1; j_call: TRBJ2-3; cdr3_length: 16; cdr3_aa: CASSGGLAGGGDTQYF; cdr3_nt: TGTGCCAGCAGTGGGGGACTAGCGGGAGGTGGAGATACGCAGTATTTT
d_call: .; clone_size: .; v_call: TRBV18; j_call: TRBJ1-2; cdr3_length: 15; cdr3_aa: CASSQRDGINYGYTF; cdr3_nt: TGTGCCAGCTCACAGCGGGACGGCATAAACTATGGCTACACCTTC
d_call: TRBD1; clone_size: many; v_call: TRBV20-1; j_call: TRBJ2-7; cdr3_length: 12; cdr3_aa: CSAWGQAGEQYF; cdr3_nt: TGCAGTGCTTGGGGACAGGCGGGCGAGCAGTACTTC
d_call: TRBD2; clone_size: .; v_call: TRBV5-1; j_call: TRBJ2-7; cdr3_length: 14; cdr3_aa: CASSFGGSMGEQYF; cdr3_nt: TGCGCCAGCAGCTTTGGCGGGAGTATGGGCGAGCAGTACTTC
d_call: .; clone_size: few; v_call: TRBV20-1; j_call: TRBJ1-3; cdr3_length: 14; cdr3_aa: CSAGHRTSGNTIYF; cdr3_nt: TGCAGTGCTGGGCACCGAACCTCTGGAAACACCATATATTTT
d_call: TRBD2; clone_size: few; v_call: TRBV5-1; j_call: TRBJ2-5; cdr3_length: 17; cdr3_aa: CASSFGLAGALEETQYF; cdr3_nt: TGCGCCAGCAGCTTCGGTCTAGCGGGAGCGTTGGAAGAGACCCAGTACTTC
d_call: .; clone_size: .; v_call: TRBV27; j_call: TRBJ2-7; cdr3_length: 16; cdr3_aa: CASSLSYSESSYEQYF; cdr3_nt: TGTGCCAGCAGTTTATCGTACAGCGAGAGCTCCTACGAGCAGTACTTC
d_call: .; clone_size: many; v_call: TRBV20-1; j_call: TRBJ2-1; cdr3_length: 14; cdr3_aa: CSALGLGAYNEQFF; cdr3_nt: TGCAGTGCTCTGGGGTTAGGAGCCTACAATGAGCAGTTCTTC
d_call: .; clone_size: .; v_call: TRBV15; j_call: TRBJ2-6; cdr3_length: 17; cdr3_aa: CATSRVEGSSGANVLTF; cdr3_nt: TGTGCCACCAGCAGAGTCGAGGGCAGCTCTGGGGCCAACGTCCTGACTTTC
d_call: .; clone_size: .; v_call: TRBV29-1; j_call: TRBJ1-1; cdr3_length: 13; cdr3_aa: CSVIWGRNTEAFF; cdr3_nt: TGCAGCGTAATTTGGGGGAGGAACACTGAAGCTTTCTTT
d_call: .; clone_size: many; v_call: TRBV20-1; j_call: TRBJ1-6; cdr3_length: 13; cdr3_aa: CSARQTYNSPLHF; cdr3_nt: TGCAGTGCTAGACAAACCTATAATTCACCCCTCCACTTT
d_call: .; clone_size: few; v_call: TRBV2; j_call: TRBJ2-2; cdr3_length: 15; cdr3_aa: CASSKTNLNTGELFF; cdr3_nt: TGTGCCAGCAGTAAGACAAACCTGAACACCGGGGAGCTGTTTTTT
d_call: TRBD1; clone_size: many; v_call: TRBV7-8; j_call: TRBJ1-1; cdr3_length: 15; cdr3_aa: CASRKGQGVFAEAFF; cdr3_nt: TGTGCCAGCAGAAAGGGACAGGGGGTGTTCGCTGAAGCTTTCTTT
d_call: TRBD2; clone_size: .; v_call: TRBV5-1; j_call: TRBJ2-3; cdr3_length: 15; cdr3_aa: CASSLAGFSTDTQYF; cdr3_nt: TGCGCCAGCAGCTTAGCGGGGTTCAGCACAGATACGCAGTATTTT
d_call: .; clone_size: .; v_call: TRBV12-3/TRBV12-4; j_call: TRBJ1-2; cdr3_length: 14; cdr3_aa: CASTPGEASYGYTF; cdr3_nt: TGTGCCAGCACCCCAGGGGAGGCTTCTTATGGCTACACCTTC
d_call: .; clone_size: many; v_call: TRBV20-1; j_call: TRBJ2-5; cdr3_length: 11; cdr3_aa: CSATGDKTQYF; cdr3_nt: TGCAGTGCTACTGGGGATAAGACCCAGTACTTC
d_call: .; clone_size: .; v_call: TRBV3-1; j_call: TRBJ2-1; cdr3_length: 13; cdr3_aa: CASSPGTAGEQFF; cdr3_nt: TGTGCCAGCAGCCCCGGGACCGCGGGTGAGCAGTTCTTC
d_call: .; clone_size: few; v_call: TRBV4-2; j_call: TRBJ2-5; cdr3_length: 17; cdr3_aa: CASSQDPEGSLKETQYF; cdr3_nt: TGTGCCAGCAGCCAAGATCCCGAAGGGTCGCTAAAAGAGACCCAGTACTTC
d_call: .; clone_size: many; v_call: TRBV10-3; j_call: TRBJ2-5; cdr3_length: 13; cdr3_aa: CAISASVQETQYF; cdr3_nt: TGTGCCATCAGTGCCTCGGTACAAGAGACCCAGTACTTC
d_call: TRBD1; clone_size: .; v_call: TRBV28; j_call: TRBJ2-2; cdr3_length: 16; cdr3_aa: CASSLPGQGSGGELFF; cdr3_nt: TGTGCCAGCAGTTTACCGGGACAGGGGTCAGGCGGGGAGCTGTTTTTT
d_call: .; clone_size: few; v_call: TRBV12-3/TRBV12-4; j_call: TRBJ2-5; cdr3_length: 13; cdr3_aa: CASSLGLGQTQYF; cdr3_nt: TGTGCCAGCAGTTTAGGGCTCGGACAGACCCAGTACTTC
d_call: TRBD1; clone_size: many; v_call: TRBV7-3; j_call: TRBJ1-6; cdr3_length: 18; cdr3_aa: CASSLTPTGTGANSPLHF; cdr3_nt: TGTGCCAGCAGCTTAACACCGACCGGGACAGGGGCTAATTCACCCCTCCACTTT
d_call: TRBD1; clone_size: .; v_call: TRBV20-1; j_call: TRBJ1-2; cdr3_length: 12; cdr3_aa: CSADRGQGGYTF; cdr3_nt: TGCAGTGCTGACAGGGGGCAGGGTGGCTACACCTTC
d_call: .; clone_size: .; v_call: TRBV6-5; j_call: TRBJ2-3; cdr3_length: 11; cdr3_aa: CASTWKDTQYF; cdr3_nt: TGTGCCAGCACATGGAAAGATACGCAGTATTTT
d_call: .; clone_size: .; v_call: TRBV21-1; j_call: TRBJ2-7; cdr3_length: 16; cdr3_aa: CASSKANGPSSYEQYF; cdr3_nt: TGTGCCAGCAGCAAAGCTAACGGCCCTAGCTCCTACGAGCAGTACTTC